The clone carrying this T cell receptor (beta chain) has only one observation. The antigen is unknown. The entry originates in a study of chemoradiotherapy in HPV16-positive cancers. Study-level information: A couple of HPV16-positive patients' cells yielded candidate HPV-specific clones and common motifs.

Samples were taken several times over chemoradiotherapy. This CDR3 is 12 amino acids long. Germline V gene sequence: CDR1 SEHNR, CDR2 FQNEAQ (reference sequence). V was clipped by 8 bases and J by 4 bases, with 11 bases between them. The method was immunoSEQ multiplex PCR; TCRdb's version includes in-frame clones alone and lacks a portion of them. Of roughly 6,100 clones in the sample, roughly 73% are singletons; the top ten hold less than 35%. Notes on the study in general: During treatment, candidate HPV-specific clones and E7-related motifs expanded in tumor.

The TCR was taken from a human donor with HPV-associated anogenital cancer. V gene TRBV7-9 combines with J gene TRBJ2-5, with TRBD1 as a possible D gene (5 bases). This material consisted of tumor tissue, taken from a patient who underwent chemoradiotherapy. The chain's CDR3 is CASQPGIETQYF. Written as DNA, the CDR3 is TGTGCCAGCCAACCAGGGATAGAGACCCAGTACTTC.